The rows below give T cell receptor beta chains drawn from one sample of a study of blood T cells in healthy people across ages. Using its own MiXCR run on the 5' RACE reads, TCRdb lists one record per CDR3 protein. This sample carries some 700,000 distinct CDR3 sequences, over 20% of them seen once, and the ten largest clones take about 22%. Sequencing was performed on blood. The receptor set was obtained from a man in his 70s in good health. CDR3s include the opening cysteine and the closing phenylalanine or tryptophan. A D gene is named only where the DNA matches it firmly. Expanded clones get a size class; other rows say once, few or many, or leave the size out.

TGTGCCACCAGTGATTTGCAGGGGGCTGGTAGGGATGAGCAGTTCTTC,CATSDLQGAGRDEQFF,TRBD1,TRBJ2-1,TRBV24-1,-
TGCGCCAGCAGCTTGGGTACAGGACGGGCTAATGAAAAACTGTTTTTT,CASSLGTGRANEKLFF,-,TRBJ1-4,TRBV5-1,-
TGCAGTGCCGAAGAGCCGGGACAGGGGGCACCCCTCCACTTT,CSAEEPGQGAPLHF,TRBD1,TRBJ1-6,TRBV20-1,few
TGTGCCAGCAGTTTAGGGGCCTCGAGGACAGGGTACGAGCAGTACTTC,CASSLGASRTGYEQYF,TRBD1,TRBJ2-7,TRBV12-3/TRBV12-4,-
TGTGCCAGCTCACCTATGAATCCCGGGACAGGGGTCTACAATGAGCAGTTCTTC,CASSPMNPGTGVYNEQFF,TRBD1,TRBJ2-1,TRBV18,few
TGCGCCAGCAGCCGGACCGGGACGGAAGGAAACACCATATATTTT,CASSRTGTEGNTIYF,-,TRBJ1-3,TRBV5-1,-
TGCAGTGCTAGAGAGGGGACTCATAGCAATCAGCCCCAGCATTTT,CSAREGTHSNQPQHF,-,TRBJ1-5,TRBV20-1,-
TGTGCCAGCAGTTTAGACGGGACTAACACAGATACGCAGTATTTT,CASSLDGTNTDTQYF,TRBD2,TRBJ2-3,TRBV12-3/TRBV12-4,few
TGCAGCGACGGTCCCGGGCTAGGGGGCTACACCTTC,CSDGPGLGGYTF,-,TRBJ1-2,TRBV29-1,few
TGTGCCAGCAGAGTAGACAACTACATAGCCAAAAACATTCAGTACTTC,CASRVDNYIAKNIQYF,-,TRBJ2-4,TRBV2,few
TGTGCCAGCAGCACCGGGGCTCTCCTCCGCCCCGGGGAGCTGTTTTTT,CASSTGALLRPGELFF,-,TRBJ2-2,TRBV12-3/TRBV12-4,few
TGTGCCAGCAGCTCTCCAGGCGGGCTACAGTCCTACAATGAGCAGTTCTTC,CASSSPGGLQSYNEQFF,-,TRBJ2-1,TRBV7-9,-
TGTGCCAGCAGCGCCCCATATAACGGGGGCGTCGGGGAGCAGTTCTTC,CASSAPYNGGVGEQFF,-,TRBJ2-1,TRBV6-2/TRBV6-3,few
TGCAGTGCTCCCGGACAGGACCTTCACTATGGCTACACCTTC,CSAPGQDLHYGYTF,TRBD1,TRBJ1-2,TRBV20-1,-
TGTGCCAGCAGCGTCCACAGGGGGCTAGGTGAAAAACTGTTTTTT,CASSVHRGLGEKLFF,TRBD1,TRBJ1-4,TRBV9,-
TGTGCCAGCAGTTACGCCGGTGAAGCTTTCTTT,CASSYAGEAFF,-,TRBJ1-1,TRBV6-2/TRBV6-3,many
TGTGCCATCAGTCCCGGGACTAGCGGGGGGGCATATGAGCAGTTCTTC,CAISPGTSGGAYEQFF,TRBD2,TRBJ2-1,TRBV10-3,-
TGCAGTGCTAGAGCCCCCGGGACTAGCGGGGGGGACCAAGAGACCCAGTACTTC,CSARAPGTSGGDQETQYF,TRBD2,TRBJ2-5,TRBV20-1,-
TGTGCCATCCTAAAAAGGGGAACCCGTTCACCCCTCCACTTT,CAILKRGTRSPLHF,-,TRBJ1-6,TRBV28,once
TGTGCCTGGAGTGTTCTGGGTCAGCCCGAAGCTTTCTTT,CAWSVLGQPEAFF,-,TRBJ1-1,TRBV30,-
TGTACCATCAGTGACCTCCGTGGGCCCTCGGGACAGACCCTCTCAGGCTACACCTTC,CTISDLRGPSGQTLSGYTF,TRBD1,TRBJ1-2,TRBV10-3,-
TGCGCCAGCAGCTTGGAAACAGGGCGAATCATCGGGACCCAGTACTTC,CASSLETGRIIGTQYF,-,TRBJ2-5,TRBV5-1,few
TGCGCCAGCAGCTTGGCGTCAGCCAAAGGGTGGGATGAGCAGTTCTTC,CASSLASAKGWDEQFF,-,TRBJ2-1,TRBV5-1,-
TGTGCCAGCAGTCGTCAGGGGGCTAGAACAGATATGCAGTATTTT,CASSRQGARTDMQYF,TRBD1,TRBJ2-3,TRBV12-3/TRBV12-4,-
TGTGCCAGCAGATTAACAGGGGGCAGGGGCACTGAAGCTTTCTTT,CASRLTGGRGTEAFF,TRBD1,TRBJ1-1,TRBV12-3/TRBV12-4,few
TGTGCCAGCAGCTTAGGTCCCGGGAGTAATGAAAAACTGTTTTTT,CASSLGPGSNEKLFF,-,TRBJ1-4,TRBV7-9,few
TGTGCCAGTAGTATTAAACAGGTGGGGGAACATACGCAGTATTTT,CASSIKQVGEHTQYF,-,TRBJ2-3,TRBV19,few
TGCAGTGCTAGCCCGAGCCTGGGACCGACCTACAATGAGCAGTTCTTC,CSASPSLGPTYNEQFF,-,TRBJ2-1,TRBV20-1,-
TGTGCCAGCAGTTCCGGGAGAGGGGTCACAGATACGCAGTATTTT,CASSSGRGVTDTQYF,-,TRBJ2-3,TRBV12-3/TRBV12-4,-
TGTGCCATCAGTGAGGCAGGGATCGCTGAAGCTTTCTTT,CAISEAGIAEAFF,-,TRBJ1-1,TRBV10-3,few
TGTGCCAGCAGCCAAAGGTTTGGGGCGTTAGGCGACATTCAGTACTTC,CASSQRFGALGDIQYF,-,TRBJ2-4,TRBV3-1,-
TGTGCCAGCAGTGACCGGTCTAGCGCAGATACGCAGTATTTT,CASSDRSSADTQYF,-,TRBJ2-3,TRBV6-4,-
TGCGCCAGCAGCATAACCGGGACACCCACCGGGGAGCTGTTTTTT,CASSITGTPTGELFF,-,TRBJ2-2,TRBV5-1,few
TGCGCCAGCAGCTTGGGGGACAGGGGGCCGGGAGATACGCAGTATTTT,CASSLGDRGPGDTQYF,TRBD1,TRBJ2-3,TRBV5-1,-
TGTGCCAGCATCGTGGGGGTAGCCCAACGCACAGATACGCAGTATTTT,CASIVGVAQRTDTQYF,-,TRBJ2-3,TRBV28,-
TGTGCCAGCAGCCTCTACTCCACGGACGGCTCCTACGAGCAGTACTTC,CASSLYSTDGSYEQYF,-,TRBJ2-7,TRBV4-2,many
TGTGCCAGCAGCTTTCCTGGTCAGGGGGGCGGCTACACCTTC,CASSFPGQGGGYTF,TRBD1,TRBJ1-2,TRBV7-9,-
TGTGCCAGCAACCCTTGGATTACGGAGACCCAGTACTTC,CASNPWITETQYF,-,TRBJ2-5,TRBV2,few
TGTGCCAGCAGCTCCCGAGGCGGGGGCACAGATACGCAGTATTTT,CASSSRGGGTDTQYF,-,TRBJ2-3,TRBV9,-